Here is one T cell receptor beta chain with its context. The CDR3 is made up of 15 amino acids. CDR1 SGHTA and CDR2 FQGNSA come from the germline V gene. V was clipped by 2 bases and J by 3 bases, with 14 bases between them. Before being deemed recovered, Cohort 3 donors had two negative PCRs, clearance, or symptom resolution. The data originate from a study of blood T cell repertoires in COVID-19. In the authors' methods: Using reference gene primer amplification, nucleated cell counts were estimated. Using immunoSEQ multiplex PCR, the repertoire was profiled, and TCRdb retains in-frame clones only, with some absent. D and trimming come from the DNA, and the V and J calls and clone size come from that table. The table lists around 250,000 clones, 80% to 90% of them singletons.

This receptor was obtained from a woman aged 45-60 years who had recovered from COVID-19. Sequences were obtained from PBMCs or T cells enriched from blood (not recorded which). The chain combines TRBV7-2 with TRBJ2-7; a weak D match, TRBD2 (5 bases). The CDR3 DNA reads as TGTGCCAGCAGCTTAAGGACTTTAGGATACTACGAGCAGTACTTC. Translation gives CASSLRTLGYYEQYF.